The clone carrying this T cell receptor beta chain was counted many times. What it recognizes is unknown. The data originate from a study of T-cell memory formation after mild COVID-19. TCRdb fed the 5' RACE reads into MiXCR, producing one record per CDR3 protein. The sample records 100,000 or so distinct CDR3 sequences, 8.5% to 14% being singletons. The CDR3 loop spans 15 amino acids. V lost 8 bases and J lost 2; bases outside the gene matches: 10. Germline V gives CDR1 SNHLY, CDR2 FYNNEI. Study-level results: Cross-reactive memory seemingly joined, as some responding clones were found in pre-infection memory. Clones contracting day 15 to 85 were balanced CD4/CD8; later expanders leaned CD4+.

Material for sequencing was PBMCs or a T cell subset sorted from them (not recorded which). The chain links TRBV2 to TRBJ2-3, with 7 bases lining up with TRBD2. The TCR sequence derives from a man in his late teens or twenties who had mild COVID-19 (a few samples of this study predate the infection). Cell type and time point are not known. CDR3 coding DNA: TGTGCCAGCGGGGCCGGGACTACCGACACAGATACGCAGTATTTT. Translation: CASGAGTTDTDTQYF. The variable domain in full, completed from reference TRBV2 and TRBJ2-3, reads EPEVTQTPSHQVTQMGQEVILRCVPISNHLYFYWYRQILGQKVEFLVSFYNNEISEKSEIFDDQFSVERPDGSNFTLKIRSTKLEDSAMYFCASGAGTTDTDTQYFGPGTRLTVL.